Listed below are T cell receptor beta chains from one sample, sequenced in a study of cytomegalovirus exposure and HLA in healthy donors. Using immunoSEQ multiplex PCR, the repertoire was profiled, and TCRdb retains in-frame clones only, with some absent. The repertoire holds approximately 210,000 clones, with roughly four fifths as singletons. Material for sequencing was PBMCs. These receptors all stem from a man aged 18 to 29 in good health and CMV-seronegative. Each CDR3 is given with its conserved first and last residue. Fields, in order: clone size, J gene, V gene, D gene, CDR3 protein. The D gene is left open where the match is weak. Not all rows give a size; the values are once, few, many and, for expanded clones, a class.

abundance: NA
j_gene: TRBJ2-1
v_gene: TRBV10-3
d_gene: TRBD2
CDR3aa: CAISLAMAGDSNEQFF

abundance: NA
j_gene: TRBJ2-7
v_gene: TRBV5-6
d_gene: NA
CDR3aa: CASSLVTGIYEQYF

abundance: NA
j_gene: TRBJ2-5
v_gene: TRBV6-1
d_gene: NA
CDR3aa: CASSRQAEETQYF

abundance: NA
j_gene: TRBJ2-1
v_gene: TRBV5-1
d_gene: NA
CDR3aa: CASRGSTSYNEQFF

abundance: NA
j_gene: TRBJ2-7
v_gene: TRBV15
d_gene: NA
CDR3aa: CATSRQQGISYEQYF

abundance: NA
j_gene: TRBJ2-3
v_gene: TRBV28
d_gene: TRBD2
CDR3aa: CASSLGRSSGSTQYF

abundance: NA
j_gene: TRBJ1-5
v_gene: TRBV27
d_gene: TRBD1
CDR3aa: CASSLLGGFNQPQHF

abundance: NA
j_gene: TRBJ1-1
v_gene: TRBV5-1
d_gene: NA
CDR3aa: CASSVGQHGTEAFF

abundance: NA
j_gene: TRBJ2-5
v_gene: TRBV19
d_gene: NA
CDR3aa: CASGQGGTQYF

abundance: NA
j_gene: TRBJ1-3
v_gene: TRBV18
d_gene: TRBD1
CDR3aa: CASSLIPGQSSGNTIYF

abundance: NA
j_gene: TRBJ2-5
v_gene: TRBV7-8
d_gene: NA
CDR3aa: CASTGGGGVGTRETQYF

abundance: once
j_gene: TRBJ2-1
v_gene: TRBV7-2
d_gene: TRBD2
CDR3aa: CASTTPASGIYYNEQFF

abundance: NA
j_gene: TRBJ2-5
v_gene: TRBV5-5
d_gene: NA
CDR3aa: CASSPRGRGIQETQYF

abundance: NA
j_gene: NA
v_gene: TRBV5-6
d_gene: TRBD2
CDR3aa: CASTPGAREVEQYF

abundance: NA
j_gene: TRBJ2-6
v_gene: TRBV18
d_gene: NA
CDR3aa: CASSRLAAISGANVLTF

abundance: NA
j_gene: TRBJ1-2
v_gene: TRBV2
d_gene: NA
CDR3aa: CASRGFQGMVGYTF

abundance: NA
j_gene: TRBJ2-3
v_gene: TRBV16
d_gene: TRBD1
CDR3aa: CASSQLRTGLSHGVPTDTQYF

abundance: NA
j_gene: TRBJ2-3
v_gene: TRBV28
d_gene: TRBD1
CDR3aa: CASITPGGHKDTQYF

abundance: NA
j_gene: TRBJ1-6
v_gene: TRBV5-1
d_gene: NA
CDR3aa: CASSLAGEIYNSPLHF

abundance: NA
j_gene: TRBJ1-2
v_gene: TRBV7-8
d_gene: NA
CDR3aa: CASSLKGDPGINGYTF

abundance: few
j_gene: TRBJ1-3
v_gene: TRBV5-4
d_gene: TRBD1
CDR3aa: CASSLEGAPGNTIYF

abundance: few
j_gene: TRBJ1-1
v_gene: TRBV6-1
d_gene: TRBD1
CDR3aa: CATEQGAVGTEAFF

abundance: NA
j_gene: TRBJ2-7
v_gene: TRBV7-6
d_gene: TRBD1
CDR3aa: CASSLASGQGDGYEQYF

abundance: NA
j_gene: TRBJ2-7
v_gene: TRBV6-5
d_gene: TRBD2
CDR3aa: CASSQGRGGIYEQYF

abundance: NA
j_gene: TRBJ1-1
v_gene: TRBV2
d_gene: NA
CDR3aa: CASRDREDTEAFF

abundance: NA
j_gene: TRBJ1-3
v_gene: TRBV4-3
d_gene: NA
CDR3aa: CASSQDQVFSSGNTIYF

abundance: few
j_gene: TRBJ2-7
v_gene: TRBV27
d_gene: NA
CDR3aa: CASSSSGNSYEQYF

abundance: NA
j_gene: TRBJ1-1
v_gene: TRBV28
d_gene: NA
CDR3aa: CASSFLQRNTEAFF

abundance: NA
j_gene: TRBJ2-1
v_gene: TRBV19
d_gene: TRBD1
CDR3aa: CASSSQGQSRNEQFF

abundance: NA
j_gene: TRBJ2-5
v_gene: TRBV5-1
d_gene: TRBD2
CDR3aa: CASSWGAGGQETQYF

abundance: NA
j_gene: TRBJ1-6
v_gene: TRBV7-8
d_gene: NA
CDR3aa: CASSGRSLHF

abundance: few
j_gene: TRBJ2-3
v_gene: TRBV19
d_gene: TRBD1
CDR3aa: CASSQQGNTDTQYF

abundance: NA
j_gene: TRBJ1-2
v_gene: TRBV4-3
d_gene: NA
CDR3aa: CASSQAVSGANYGYTF

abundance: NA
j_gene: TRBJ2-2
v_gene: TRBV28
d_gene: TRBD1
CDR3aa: CASSYRGGGELFF

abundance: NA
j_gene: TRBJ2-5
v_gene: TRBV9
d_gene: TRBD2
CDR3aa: CASSGRGRAGDGETQYF

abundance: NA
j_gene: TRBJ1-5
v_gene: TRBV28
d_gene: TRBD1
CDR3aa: CATTIDGHRGGNQPQHF

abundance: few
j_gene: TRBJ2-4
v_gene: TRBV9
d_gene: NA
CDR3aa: CASSVAGGNIQYF

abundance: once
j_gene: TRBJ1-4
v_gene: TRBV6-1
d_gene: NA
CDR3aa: CASSEIMTELFF

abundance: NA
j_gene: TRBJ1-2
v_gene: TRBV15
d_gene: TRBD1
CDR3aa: CATSRDPRQGDGYTF

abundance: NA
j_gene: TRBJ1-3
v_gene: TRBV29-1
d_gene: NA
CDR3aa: CSVDSDFGNTIYF

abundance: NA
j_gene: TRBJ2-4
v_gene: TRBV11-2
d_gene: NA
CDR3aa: CASSSRLAKNIQYF

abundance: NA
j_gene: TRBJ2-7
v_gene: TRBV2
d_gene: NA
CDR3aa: CASSGVATGRYEQYF

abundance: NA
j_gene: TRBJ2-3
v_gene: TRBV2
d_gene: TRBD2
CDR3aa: CASSERAGGVNTQYF

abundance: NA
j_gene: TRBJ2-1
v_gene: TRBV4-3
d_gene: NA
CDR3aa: CASMDRGAGEQFF

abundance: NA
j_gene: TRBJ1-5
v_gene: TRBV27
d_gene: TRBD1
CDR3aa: CASSFGQGGQPQHF

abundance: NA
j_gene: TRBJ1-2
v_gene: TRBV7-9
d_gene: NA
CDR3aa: CASSTDTGFLGYGYTF

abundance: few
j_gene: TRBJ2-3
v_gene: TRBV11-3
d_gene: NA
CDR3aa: CASSLGRLTDTQYF

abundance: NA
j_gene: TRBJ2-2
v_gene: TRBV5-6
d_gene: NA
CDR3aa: CASSLRTIAGELFF

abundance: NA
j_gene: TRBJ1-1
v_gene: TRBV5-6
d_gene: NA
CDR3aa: CASSLRTEAFF

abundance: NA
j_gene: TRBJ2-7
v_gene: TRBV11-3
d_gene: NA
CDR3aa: CASSLEFTYEQYF

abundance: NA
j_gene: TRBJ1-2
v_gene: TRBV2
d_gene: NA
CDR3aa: CASSGWRADYGYTF

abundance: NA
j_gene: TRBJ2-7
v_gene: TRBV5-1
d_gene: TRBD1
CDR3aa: CASSLEGQGLYEQYF

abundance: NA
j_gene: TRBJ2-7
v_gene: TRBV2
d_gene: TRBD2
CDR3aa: CASKGGSRFYEQYF

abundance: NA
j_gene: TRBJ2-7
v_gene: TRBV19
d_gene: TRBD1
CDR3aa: CASSITGGEDEQYF